Listed below are T cell receptor beta chains from one sample, sequenced in a study of blood T cell repertoires in COVID-19. Some clones are missing from TCRdb's copy, which holds only in-frame ones; the method was immunoSEQ multiplex PCR. The table lists 430,000 or so clones, nearly 90% of them singletons, with about 1.4% in the top ten. Sequenced material: PBMCs or T cells enriched from blood (not recorded which). Receptors originate from a woman aged 18 to 35 who had been exposed to COVID-19. The CDR3 runs from the conserved cysteine through the conserved F or W. Fields, in order: D gene, J gene, V gene, clone size, CDR3 DNA, CDR3 protein. A D gene is named only where the DNA matches it firmly. A row's size may be missing; if present it is once, few, many or a size class.

D: TRBD1
J: TRBJ1-3
V: TRBV19
size: .
DNA: TGTGCCAGTAGCATCCCCTTCGGACAGGGAAGAGGAAACACCATATATTTT
CDR3: CASSIPFGQGRGNTIYF

D: TRBD1
J: TRBJ1-5
V: TRBV19
size: .
DNA: TGTGCCAGTACCCACTTCCAGGGGGGCAATCAGCCCCAGCATTTT
CDR3: CASTHFQGGNQPQHF

D: TRBD2
J: TRBJ2-7
V: TRBV7-9
size: .
DNA: TGTGCCAGCAGCCCGGGACTAGCGGTTGGGCAGTACTTC
CDR3: CASSPGLAVGQYF

D: TRBD1
J: TRBJ1-1
V: TRBV2
size: .
DNA: TGTGCCAGCAGTGCACAGGGGGACACTGAAGCTTTCTTT
CDR3: CASSAQGDTEAFF

D: .
J: TRBJ1-4
V: TRBV4-2
size: .
DNA: TGTGCCAGCAGCCCCGCAGGGGCTAATGAAAAACTGTTTTTT
CDR3: CASSPAGANEKLFF

D: .
J: TRBJ2-3
V: TRBV28
size: .
DNA: TGTGCCAGCAGTACAGGGAGCGACACAGATACGCAGTATTTT
CDR3: CASSTGSDTDTQYF

D: TRBD2
J: TRBJ2-2
V: TRBV3-1/TRBV3-2
size: .
DNA: TGTGCCAGCAGCCAAAGGGGACTAAGCGGGAGGGGGAACACCGGGGAGCTGTTTTTT
CDR3: CASSQRGLSGRGNTGELFF

D: .
J: TRBJ2-7
V: TRBV13
size: .
DNA: TGTGCCAGCAGCCCGACTACCGATCCTAACGAGCAGTACTTC
CDR3: CASSPTTDPNEQYF

D: TRBD1
J: TRBJ1-3
V: TRBV19
size: few
DNA: TGTGCCAGTGCCCGACAGGGGCAGATGTATGGAAACACCATATATTTT
CDR3: CASARQGQMYGNTIYF

D: .
J: TRBJ2-3
V: TRBV3-1/TRBV3-2
size: .
DNA: TGTGCCAGCAGCCAAGTGCGTGATACGCAGTATTTT
CDR3: CASSQVRDTQYF

D: .
J: TRBJ1-1
V: TRBV29-1
size: once
DNA: TGCAGCGTTGAAAAGGGGCTTGACACTGAAGCTTTCTTT
CDR3: CSVEKGLDTEAFF

D: .
J: TRBJ2-3
V: TRBV4-3
size: .
DNA: TGCGCCAGCAGCCAAGATGGAGGTTTCACAGATACGCAGTATTTT
CDR3: CASSQDGGFTDTQYF

D: .
J: TRBJ1-2
V: TRBV10-3
size: .
DNA: TGTGCCATCAAACCGGCGGAAAACTATGGCTACACCTTC
CDR3: CAIKPAENYGYTF

D: .
J: TRBJ1-1
V: TRBV7-9
size: .
DNA: TGTGCCAGCAGCTTAGATTTGGGGGCAGGAACTGAAGCTTTCTTT
CDR3: CASSLDLGAGTEAFF

D: TRBD2
J: TRBJ2-7
V: TRBV18
size: .
DNA: TGTGCCAGCTCACCAGTACTAGCGGGAGGCCCCTACGAGCAGTACTTC
CDR3: CASSPVLAGGPYEQYF

D: TRBD1
J: TRBJ2-7
V: TRBV4-1
size: .
DNA: TGCGCCAGCAGCCAAGACGGGACAGCGAGCTCCTACGAGCAGTACTTC
CDR3: CASSQDGTASSYEQYF

D: .
J: TRBJ1-5
V: TRBV28
size: .
DNA: TGTGCCAGCAGTTTGGTTGCCGGGGGAGGGGTAGGCAATCAGCCCCAGCATTTT
CDR3: CASSLVAGGGVGNQPQHF

D: TRBD1
J: TRBJ2-3
V: TRBV5-4
size: .
DNA: TGTGCAGAAACAGGGGTAAACACAGATACGCAGTATTTT
CDR3: CAETGVNTDTQYF

D: TRBD1
J: TRBJ2-7
V: TRBV19
size: .
DNA: TGTGCCAGTAGTCCCGGACAGGGGAGGTCGATAGGATACGAGCAGTACTTC
CDR3: CASSPGQGRSIGYEQYF

D: .
J: TRBJ2-7
V: TRBV5-7
size: .
DNA: TGTGCCAGCAGCTTGTACAGAATTTCCTATGGGTACGAGCAGTACTTC
CDR3: CASSLYRISYGYEQYF

D: .
J: TRBJ2-2
V: TRBV7-8
size: once
DNA: TGTGCCAGCAGCTTAGCGTGGCAGGGGGGCATATCCGCGAACACCGGGGAGCTGTTTTTT
CDR3: CASSLAWQGGISANTGELFF

D: .
J: TRBJ2-2
V: TRBV12-3/TRBV12-4
size: once
DNA: TGTGCCAGCAGTTTGAGGAGGGAGCTGTTTTTT
CDR3: CASSLRRELFF

D: TRBD1
J: TRBJ2-7
V: TRBV4-1
size: .
DNA: TGCGCCAGCAGCCAAGAAAACAGGGGCGAGCAGTACTTC
CDR3: CASSQENRGEQYF

D: .
J: TRBJ1-2
V: TRBV27
size: .
DNA: TGTGCCAGCAGTTTCGGACCCGGAGCAGGGTGGGATGGCTACACCTTC
CDR3: CASSFGPGAGWDGYTF

D: .
J: TRBJ2-1
V: TRBV27
size: once
DNA: TGTGCCAGCAGGACCGGGACACGGGTCTACAATGAGCAGTTCTTC
CDR3: CASRTGTRVYNEQFF

D: TRBD1
J: TRBJ2-7
V: TRBV29-1
size: .
DNA: TGCAGCGTTGTGGGACAGGGATACTACGAGCAGTACTTC
CDR3: CSVVGQGYYEQYF

D: .
J: TRBJ1-1
V: TRBV28
size: .
DNA: TGTGCCAGCAGTCCACATCATGCCGGGGTAACTGAAGCTTTCTTT
CDR3: CASSPHHAGVTEAFF

D: .
J: TRBJ1-2
V: TRBV18
size: .
DNA: TGTGCCAGCTCACCGAAGCAGGTTACAGCTAACTATGGCTACACCTTC
CDR3: CASSPKQVTANYGYTF

D: TRBD1
J: TRBJ1-2
V: TRBV28
size: .
DNA: TGTGCCAGCATTATTGCTGGGACAGGGGGAGAGGGCTACACCTTC
CDR3: CASIIAGTGGEGYTF

D: .
J: TRBJ2-6
V: TRBV7-2
size: .
DNA: TGTGCCAGCAGCTTAGCTCCAGGCAGCTCTGGGGCCAACGTCCTGACTTTC
CDR3: CASSLAPGSSGANVLTF

D: .
J: TRBJ2-1
V: TRBV27
size: .
DNA: TGTGCCAGCAGTTTCGGGGGGCACTACAATGAGCAGTTCTTC
CDR3: CASSFGGHYNEQFF

D: .
J: TRBJ1-3
V: TRBV7-9
size: .
DNA: TGTGCCAGCAGCTTATCGGACACCATATATTTT
CDR3: CASSLSDTIYF

D: TRBD1
J: TRBJ2-5
V: TRBV10-3
size: .
DNA: TGTGCCACCATAGAGGACAGGGGATGGGAGACCCAGTACTTC
CDR3: CATIEDRGWETQYF

D: .
J: TRBJ1-4
V: TRBV6-2/TRBV6-3
size: .
DNA: TGTGCCAGCAGTTACGTCGGGGGGACTAATGAAAAACTGTTTTTT
CDR3: CASSYVGGTNEKLFF

D: TRBD1
J: TRBJ1-1
V: TRBV3-1/TRBV3-2
size: .
DNA: TGTGCCAGCAGCCCCTACAGGGGCCTAATGAACACTGAAGCTTTCTTT
CDR3: CASSPYRGLMNTEAFF

D: .
J: TRBJ1-2
V: TRBV7-2
size: few
DNA: TGTGCCAGCAGCTACCAACAGGGTAGAGGTTATGGCTACACCTTC
CDR3: CASSYQQGRGYGYTF

D: TRBD2
J: TRBJ2-1
V: TRBV28
size: .
DNA: TGTGCCAGCAGTTTATGGTCTAGCGGGAGGAATGAGCAGTTCTTC
CDR3: CASSLWSSGRNEQFF

D: TRBD1
J: TRBJ1-6
V: TRBV28
size: .
DNA: TGTGCCAGCAGTTTATCCCCCAGGGGGAGCAATTCACCCCTCCACTTT
CDR3: CASSLSPRGSNSPLHF

D: TRBD2
J: TRBJ2-1
V: TRBV7-2
size: .
DNA: TGTGCCAGCAGCGGACTAGCGGGGGGGGTTCATGAGCAGTTCTTC
CDR3: CASSGLAGGVHEQFF

D: TRBD1
J: TRBJ1-4
V: TRBV29-1
size: .
DNA: TGCAGCGCCAGGGACAGGGGAGGAGAAAAACTGTTTTTT
CDR3: CSARDRGGEKLFF

D: .
J: TRBJ2-1
V: TRBV5-1
size: .
DNA: TGCGCCAGCAGCACAACAGTTGACAATGAGCAGTTCTTC
CDR3: CASSTTVDNEQFF

D: .
J: TRBJ1-4
V: TRBV11-2
size: .
DNA: TGTGCCAGCAGCTTAAGTCGGGTTTCTGAAAAACTGTTTTTT
CDR3: CASSLSRVSEKLFF

D: .
J: TRBJ1-6
V: TRBV23-1
size: .
DNA: TGCGCCAGCAGTCAATCCAGGGATCATAATTCACCCCTCCACTTT
CDR3: CASSQSRDHNSPLHF

D: .
J: TRBJ1-5
V: TRBV2
size: .
DNA: TGTGCCAGCAGTTACTTAAACCACAGGGATAGCAATCAGCCCCAGCATTTT
CDR3: CASSYLNHRDSNQPQHF

D: TRBD2
J: TRBJ2-3
V: TRBV7-2
size: once
DNA: TGTGCCAGCAGCTTAAGCGGGGGGGCCAGCACAGATACGCAGTATTTT
CDR3: CASSLSGGASTDTQYF

D: .
J: TRBJ1-4
V: TRBV15
size: .
DNA: TGTGCCACCAGCAGAGATAGTGCAACTAATGAAAAACTGTTTTTT
CDR3: CATSRDSATNEKLFF

D: TRBD2
J: TRBJ2-1
V: TRBV18
size: .
DNA: TGTGCCAGCTCGCCCATAGGGACTAGCGGTTACAATGAGCAGTTCTTC
CDR3: CASSPIGTSGYNEQFF

D: .
J: TRBJ2-1
V: TRBV19
size: .
DNA: TGTGCCAGTAGTATCTCGAATGAGCAGTTCTTC
CDR3: CASSISNEQFF

D: .
J: TRBJ2-1
V: TRBV4-2
size: .
DNA: TGTGCCAGCAGCCAAGACTCTACAGGGTTGGGTTTCAATGAGCAGTTCTTC
CDR3: CASSQDSTGLGFNEQFF

D: .
J: TRBJ1-2
V: TRBV28
size: .
DNA: TGTGCCAGCAGCGGTAATCATGGCTACACCTTC
CDR3: CASSGNHGYTF

D: TRBD1
J: TRBJ1-1
V: TRBV19
size: .
DNA: TGTGCCAGTAGTATTCCCGGGACAGGGTATACTGAAGCTTTCTTT
CDR3: CASSIPGTGYTEAFF

D: TRBD2
J: TRBJ2-7
V: TRBV7-2
size: few
DNA: TGTGCCAGCAGTTCCGGGACTAGCCCTTATATATACGAGCAGTACTTC
CDR3: CASSSGTSPYIYEQYF

D: .
J: TRBJ2-7
V: TRBV14
size: .
DNA: TGTGCCAGCAGCCAGTCCTTCGGGGTTAACTACGAGCAGTACTTC
CDR3: CASSQSFGVNYEQYF

D: TRBD2
J: TRBJ2-7
V: TRBV19
size: .
DNA: TGTGCCAGTCGGGGGGGACTAGACTACGAGCAGTACTTC
CDR3: CASRGGLDYEQYF

D: .
J: TRBJ2-4
V: TRBV25-1
size: .
DNA: TGTGCCAGCAGTGGGGGACAAGTAGCCAAAAACATTCAGTACTTC
CDR3: CASSGGQVAKNIQYF